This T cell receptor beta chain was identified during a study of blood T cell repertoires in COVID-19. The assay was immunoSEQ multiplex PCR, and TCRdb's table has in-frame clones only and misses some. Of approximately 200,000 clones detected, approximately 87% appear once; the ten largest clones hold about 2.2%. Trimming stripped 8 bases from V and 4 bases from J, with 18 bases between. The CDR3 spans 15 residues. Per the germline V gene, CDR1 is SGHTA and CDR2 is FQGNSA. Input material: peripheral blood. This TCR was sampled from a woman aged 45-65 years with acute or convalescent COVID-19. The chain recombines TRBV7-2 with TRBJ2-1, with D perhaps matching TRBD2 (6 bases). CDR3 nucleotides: TGTGCCAGCGCATCCGAAGCGGGCCCTTACAATGAGCAGTTCTTC. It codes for CASASEAGPYNEQFF.